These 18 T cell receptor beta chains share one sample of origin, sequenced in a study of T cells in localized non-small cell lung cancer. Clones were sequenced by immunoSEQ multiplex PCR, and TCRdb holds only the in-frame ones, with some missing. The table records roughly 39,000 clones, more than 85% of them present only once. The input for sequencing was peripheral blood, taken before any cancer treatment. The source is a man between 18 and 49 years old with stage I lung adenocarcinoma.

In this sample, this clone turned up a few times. The CDR3: CASSQEDMGPSPLHF. The CDR3, as DNA: TGCGCCAGCAGCCAAGAAGATATGGGGCCTTCACCCCTCCACTTT. The genes are TRBV4-1 and TRBJ1-6; D might be TRBD1 (5 bases). The CDR3 length is 15 residues. Trimming took 0 bases from V and 9 from J, leaving 12 bases between them. Germline lookup yields CDR1 MGHRA and CDR2 YSYEKL.

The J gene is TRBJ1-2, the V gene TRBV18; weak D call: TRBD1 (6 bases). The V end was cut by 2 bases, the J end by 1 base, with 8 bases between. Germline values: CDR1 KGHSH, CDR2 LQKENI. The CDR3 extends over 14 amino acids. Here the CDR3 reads CASSPSRGNYGYTF. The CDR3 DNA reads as TGTGCCAGCTCACCAAGCAGGGGTAACTATGGCTACACCTTC.

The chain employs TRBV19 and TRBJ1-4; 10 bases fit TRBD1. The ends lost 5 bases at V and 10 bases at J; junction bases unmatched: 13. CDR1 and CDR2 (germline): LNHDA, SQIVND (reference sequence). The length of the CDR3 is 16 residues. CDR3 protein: CASSPSLGTGVAKLFF. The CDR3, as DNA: TGTGCCAGTAGTCCCTCGTTAGGGACAGGGGTGGCAAAACTGTTTTTT.

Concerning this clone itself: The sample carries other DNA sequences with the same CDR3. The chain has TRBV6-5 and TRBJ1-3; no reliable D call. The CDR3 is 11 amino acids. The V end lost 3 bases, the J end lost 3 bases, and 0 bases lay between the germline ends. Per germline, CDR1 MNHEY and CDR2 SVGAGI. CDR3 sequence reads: CASSYGNTIYF. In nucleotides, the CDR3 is TGTGCCAGCAGTTATGGAAACACCATATATTTT.

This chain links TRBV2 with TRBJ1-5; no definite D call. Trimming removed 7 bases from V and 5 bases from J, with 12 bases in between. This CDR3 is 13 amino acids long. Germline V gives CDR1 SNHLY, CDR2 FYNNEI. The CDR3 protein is CASIGQPYQPQHF. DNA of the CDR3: TGTGCCAGCATCGGGCAGCCGTATCAGCCCCAGCATTTT.

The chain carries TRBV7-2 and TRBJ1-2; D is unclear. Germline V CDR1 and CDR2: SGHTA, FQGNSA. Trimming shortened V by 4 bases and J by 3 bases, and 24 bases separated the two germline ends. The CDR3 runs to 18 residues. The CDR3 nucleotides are TGTGCCAGCAGCTCATTTCGTGCCTCTTCAAGGAATTACTATGGCTACACCTTC. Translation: CASSSFRASSRNYYGYTF.

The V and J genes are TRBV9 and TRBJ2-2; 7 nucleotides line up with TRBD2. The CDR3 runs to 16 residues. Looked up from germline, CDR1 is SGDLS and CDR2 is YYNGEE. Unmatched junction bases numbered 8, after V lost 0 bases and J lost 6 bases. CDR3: CASSVVSGISPGELFF. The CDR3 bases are TGTGCCAGCAGCGTAGTAAGCGGGATATCCCCCGGGGAGCTGTTTTTT.

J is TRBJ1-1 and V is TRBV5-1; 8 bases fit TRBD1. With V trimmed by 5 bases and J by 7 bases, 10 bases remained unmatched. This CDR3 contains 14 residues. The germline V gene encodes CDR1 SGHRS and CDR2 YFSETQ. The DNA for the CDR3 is TGCGCCAGCAGTGATACAGGGGGAATTGTTGAAGCTTTCTTT. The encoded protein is CASSDTGGIVEAFF.

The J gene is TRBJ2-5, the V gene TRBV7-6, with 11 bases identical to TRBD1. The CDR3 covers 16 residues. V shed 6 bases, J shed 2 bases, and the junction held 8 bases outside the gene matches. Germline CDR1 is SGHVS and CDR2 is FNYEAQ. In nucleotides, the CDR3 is TGTGCCAGCAGTCGAGGCGGGACAGGGGGACAAGAGACCCAGTACTTC. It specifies CASSRGGTGGQETQYF.

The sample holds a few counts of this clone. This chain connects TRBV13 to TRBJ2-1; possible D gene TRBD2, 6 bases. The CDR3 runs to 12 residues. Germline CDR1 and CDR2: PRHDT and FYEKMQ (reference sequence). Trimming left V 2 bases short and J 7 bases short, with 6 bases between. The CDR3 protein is CASSLRGNEQFF. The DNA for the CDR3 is TGTGCCAGCAGCTTACGGGGGAATGAGCAGTTCTTC.

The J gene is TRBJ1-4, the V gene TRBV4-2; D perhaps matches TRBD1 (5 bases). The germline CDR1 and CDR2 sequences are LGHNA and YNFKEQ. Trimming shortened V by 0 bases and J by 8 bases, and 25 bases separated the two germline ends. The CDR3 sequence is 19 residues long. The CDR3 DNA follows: TGTGCCAGCAGCCAAGAGAGATTAGAGGCGGGGGATTATCGCGAAAAACTGTTTTTT. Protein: CASSQERLEAGDYREKLFF.

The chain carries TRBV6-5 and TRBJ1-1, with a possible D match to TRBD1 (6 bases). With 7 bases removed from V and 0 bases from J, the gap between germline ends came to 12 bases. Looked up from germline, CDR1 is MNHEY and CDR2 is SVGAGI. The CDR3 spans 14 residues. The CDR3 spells CASTRGGMNTEAFF. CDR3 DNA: TGTGCCAGCACCCGGGGGGGCATGAACACTGAAGCTTTCTTT.

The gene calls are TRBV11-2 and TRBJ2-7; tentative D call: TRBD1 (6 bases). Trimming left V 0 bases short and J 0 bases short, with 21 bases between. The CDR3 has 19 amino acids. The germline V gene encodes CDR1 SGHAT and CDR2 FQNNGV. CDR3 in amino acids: CASSLDEPWGPPSSYEQYF. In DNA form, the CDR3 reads TGTGCCAGCAGCTTAGATGAGCCGTGGGGGCCGCCGAGCTCCTACGAGCAGTACTTC.

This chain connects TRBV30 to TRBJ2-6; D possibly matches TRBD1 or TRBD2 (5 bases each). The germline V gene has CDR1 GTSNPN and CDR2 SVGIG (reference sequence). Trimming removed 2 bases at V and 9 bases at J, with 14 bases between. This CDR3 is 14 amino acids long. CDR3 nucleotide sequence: TGTGCCTGGAGTAGAACAGGAGGCCACAACGTCCTGACTTTC. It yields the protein CAWSRTGGHNVLTF.

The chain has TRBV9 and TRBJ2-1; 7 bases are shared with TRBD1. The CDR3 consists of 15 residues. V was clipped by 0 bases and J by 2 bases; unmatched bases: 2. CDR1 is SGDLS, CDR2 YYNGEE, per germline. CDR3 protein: CASSVGRGTYNEQFF. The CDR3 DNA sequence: TGTGCCAGCAGCGTAGGCAGGGGGACCTACAATGAGCAGTTCTTC. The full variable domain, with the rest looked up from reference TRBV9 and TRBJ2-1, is DSGVTQTPKHLITATGQRVTLRCSPRSGDLSVYWYQQSLDQGLQFLIQYYNGEERAKGNILERFSAQQFPDLHSELNLSSLELGDSALYFCASSVGRGTYNEQFFGPGTRLTVL.

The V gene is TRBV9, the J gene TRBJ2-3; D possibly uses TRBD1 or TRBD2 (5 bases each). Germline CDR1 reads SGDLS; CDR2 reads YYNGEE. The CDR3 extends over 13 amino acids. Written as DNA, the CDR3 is TGTGCTTCGTCCTGGGGGACCACAGATACGCAGTATTTT. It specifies CASSWGTTDTQYF.

The CDR3 nucleotides are TGTGCCAGTAGGACAGCCCTCATGAACACTGAAGCTTTCTTT. It is translated as CASRTALMNTEAFF. V and J are TRBV2 and TRBJ1-1, with D maybe TRBD1 (6 bases). Germline values: CDR1 SNHLY, CDR2 FYNNEI. CDR3 length: 14 residues. V was clipped by 9 bases and J by 0 bases, with 14 bases between them.

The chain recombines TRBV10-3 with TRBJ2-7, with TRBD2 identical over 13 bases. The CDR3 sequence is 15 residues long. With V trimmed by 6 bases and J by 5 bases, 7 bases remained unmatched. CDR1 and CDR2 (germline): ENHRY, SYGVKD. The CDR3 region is CAISYSTSGGNEQYF. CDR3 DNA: TGTGCCATCAGCTACTCGACTAGCGGGGGGAACGAGCAGTACTTC.